This T cell receptor (beta chain) is drawn from a study of response to subunit inactivated influenza vaccine. TCRdb reprocessed the RT-PCR reads with MiXCR, giving one entry per CDR3 protein. The sample lists 500,000 to 600,000 distinct CDR3 sequences; approximately 11% were seen once. This clonotype came up a few times. What it binds is unknown. Study-level results: After each seasonal influenza vaccination, few new T cells are recruited, the authors suggested.

CDR1 and CDR2 (germline): SGHVS, FQNEAQ. CDR3 length equals 17 residues. Trimming removed 1 base at V and 0 bases at J, with 13 bases between. The sample was also linked to a second study, of T cells expressing NK-cell markers. In that study: Beta-chain TCR cDNA was generated via 5'RACE template switching with UMIs. Each TCR beta repertoire originated in sorted T cells that were CD3+CD56+NKG2C+, CD3+CD56+NKG2C- or CD3+CD56-NKG2C+. Among CD8+ T cells from about six donors, dominant NKG2C+ clonotypes accounted for 1.0-7.0%. Whether expanded NKG2C-expressing T cell clones recognize HCMV is unknown.

This receptor was taken from a man in his fifties who received an inactivated influenza vaccine. The sequences come from PBMCs from blood, collected on the day of vaccination. The rearrangement joins TRBV7-8 to TRBJ2-1, with D perhaps matching TRBD2 (6 bases). The CDR3 loop reads CASSLGIGRGSYNEQFF. Written as DNA, the CDR3 is TGTGCCAGCAGCTTAGGTATCGGGCGGGGCTCCTACAATGAGCAGTTCTTC.